Listed here are 3 T cell receptor beta chains from one sample, sequenced in a study of PD-L1 blockade in urothelial cancer. Libraries were prepared by immunoSEQ multiplex PCR; TCRdb keeps only in-frame clonotypes and omits some of them. This table holds approximately 70,000 clones, 84% found once. Time point given: pretreatment peripheral blood. The sample in question was PBMCs, obtained around atezolizumab (anti-PD-L1) treatment. These receptors all stem from a woman in her seventies with urothelial cancer.

The chain couples TRBV11-2 to TRBJ2-7; the match to TRBD1 covers 8 bases. The V gene end was trimmed by 0 bases and the J gene end by 2 bases; junction bases not matched to a gene: 6. The CDR3 contains 16 residues. Germline values: CDR1 SGHAT, CDR2 FQNNGV. In nucleotides, the CDR3 is TGTGCCAGCAGCTTAGATTCGCAGGGGGCACCCTACGAGCAGTACTTC. Translated, it gives CASSLDSQGAPYEQYF.

This chain links TRBV5-4 with TRBJ2-7; TRBD2 is a possible D gene (6 bases). V was pared by 0 bases and J by 4 bases, with 14 bases between. The germline CDR1 and CDR2 sequences are SGHNT and YYREEE (reference sequence). The CDR3 sequence is 15 residues long. CDR3 DNA: TGTGCCAGCAGCTTGGCCGGAGGGGCTGATTACGAGCAGTACTTC. Translated: CASSLAGGADYEQYF.

The J gene is TRBJ2-5, the V gene TRBV4-1, with D maybe TRBD2 (7 bases). The CDR3 has 15 residues. Germline V CDR1 and CDR2: MGHRA, YSYEKL. V dropped 2 bases and J dropped 5 bases, with 15 bases sitting between them. The CDR3 reads CASSQNPGGLETQYF. The DNA for the CDR3 is TGCGCCAGCAGCCAAAATCCCGGGGGGCTGGAGACCCAGTACTTC.